This note documents a single TCR beta chain sequence. The target antigen is unknown. For TCR beta, libraries came from iRepertoire HTBI primers and Arm-PCR of CDR3 regions. One entry per CDR3 protein, called by TCRdb with MiXCR from the multiplex PCR reads. In the table there are some 370,000 distinct CDR3 sequences, 20% to 25% of which are singletons. The sample originates from a study of regulatory T cells in long-lasting Graves disease. Study background: Patients met the persistent Graves' disease definition after over 5 years of antithyroid drugs with positive TSH receptor antibodies. Points from the study as a whole: Whereas new patients shared 966 public clonotypes, persistent patients shared more, at about 3,000.

The V and J ends lost 2 bases and 1 base respectively, with 11 bases between them. Germline values: CDR1 SGHNT, CDR2 YENEEA. This CDR3 is 16 amino acids long. Sample time point: persistent/refractory GD, antithyroid drugs over 5 years with positive TRAb. Scientists built the TCR library using RNA that was extracted from PBMCs. The receptor was isolated from a woman between 40 and 55 years old with Graves disease. The chain couples TRBV11-3 to TRBJ2-2; D unresolved. Specimen: peripheral blood mononuclear cells (PBMCs), collected when the disease was refractory, from a patient treated with antithyroid drugs. In DNA form, the CDR3 reads TGTGCCAGCAGCTTACGCGGTGGCCTGAACACCGGGGAGCTGTTTTTT. Its translation: CASSLRGGLNTGELFF.